This TCR beta chain originates from a study of blood T cell repertoires in COVID-19 (dated by TCRdb to about 2020). Looking at the study overall: Collaborator samples came from the United States, Italy and Spain and covered acute and convalescent phases of COVID-19. The repertoires were made available in a free public database intended to serve as a resource for research on the immune response to SARS-CoV-2. The prospective study material was composed of cDNA or gDNA derived from T cells, B-cell-depleted T cells, or PBMCs. Sample metadata almost always included a de-identified subject ID, COVID-19 status, age in years and sex. Where available, HLA class I and class II types were obtained from metadata supplied by the sample provider rather than from assay-based typing. The dataset comprised deeply sampled blood TCRbeta repertoires from subjects exposed to, actively infected with, or recovered from COVID-19. The samples were drawn from the first 160 participants of the ongoing ImmuneRACE study and from some 1,300 subjects provided by 6 global collaborators. Study-wide conclusions, independent of this receptor: The quantity of clinical and demographic metadata differed by source and by participant and was supplied without curation.

One collaborating source in Seattle enrolled patients while the patients were actively infected and followed the patients over time throughout the course of disease. Each collaborating institution followed its own protocols to collect whole blood in K2EDTA tubes. For TCRbeta analysis, collaborator samples were shipped as frozen whole blood, as isolated PBMCs, or as DNA extracted from either sample type. Taken from cysteine to phenylalanine, the CDR3 has 15 residues. The CDR3 DNA has 45 bases and is translated from base 1. For CDR1 and CDR2, the germline V gene (reference sequence) lists GTSNPN and SVGIG. Cut back by 2 bases and 5 bases, the V and J ends lie 16 bases apart. A remark on this clone: Its specific antigen is unknown. There are no base qualities to consult, and no much larger clone falls within one base.

TCRbeta CDR3 regions were amplified from genomic DNA by means of the immunoSEQ Assay, a bias-controlled multiplex PCR. The authors processed their data as follows. The number of nucleated cells in each sample was estimated from the amplification of reference gene primers within the assay. To quantify the absolute abundance of each unique TCRbeta CDR3 rearrangement, sequence reads were collapsed and filtered. Productive Simpson clonality was computed per sample as the square root of Simpson's diversity index over productive rearrangements. The table was pulled from immuneACCESS by TCRdb, which kept in-frame rearrangements only. Such tables lose some clones; where checked, under half of the loss comes from unresolved V genes, and the rest has no known cause. That table supplies the V and J calls and clone size; D and trimming were determined from the DNA. The sample table contains about 240,000 clones; only one count was recorded for roughly 85% of them. Together, the top ten hold 5.1% of the sample.

This receptor was obtained from a man aged 45-60 years with COVID-19, enrolled during active disease. The sequence joins TRBV30 to TRBJ1-5; TRBD1 could be the D gene, as 6 bases match. Sequenced sample: peripheral blood. The CDR3 region: CAWSTSGTYYQPQHF. At the DNA level, the sequence is TGTGCCTGGAGTACCTCCGGGACATACTATCAGCCCCAGCATTTT.